This T cell receptor beta chain was sequenced in a study of T cell responses to AZD1222 COVID-19 vaccine. Sequenced by immunoSEQ multiplex PCR; TCRdb stores in-frame clones only, minus some. Of under 200,000 clones in the sample, approximately 94% were seen once. The CDR3 is made up of 14 amino acids. The V gene's germline CDR1 is LNHDA and CDR2 SQIVND (reference sequence). V gave up 6 bases and J gave up 3 bases; unmatched junction bases: 6. Study-level results: A rise in Spike-specific TCR breadth and depth followed two AZD1222 doses. Nearly half of spike-specific TCRs reportedly target variant regions that are unmutated in the B.1.351 and B.1.1.7 variants. The study found vaccine-associated CD4 TCRs spanning spike, dominant at 160-218 and 743-854.

Worth noting for this clone: Its antigen is not known.

This sample comprised peripheral blood, obtained on day 0 of AZD1222 vaccination. The receptor comes from an adult in good health. The rearrangement uses TRBV19 and TRBJ2-5; 8 bases match TRBD1. CDR3 loop: CASRRGQGKETQYF. The CDR3 DNA sequence: TGTGCCAGTAGGCGTGGACAGGGAAAAGAGACCCAGTACTTC.